Here is one T cell receptor beta chain with its context. Its antigen is unknown. It was from 20-30 mg of unsorted bulk tissue that RNA and DNA were co-extracted. These data come from a study of tumor-infiltrating lymphocytes in primary liver carcinoma. With 500 ng total RNA as template and a constant-region primer, TCR beta cDNA was made. The TCR beta library was amplified through three nested multiplex PCR rounds in a modified ARM-PCR procedure. In the first two PCR rounds, TRBV1-TRBV30 forward primers were paired with a C-beta reverse primer, and each round lasted roughly 10 cycles. TCRdb itself ran the multiplex PCR reads through MiXCR, one entry per CDR3 protein. This table has roughly 200,000 distinct CDR3 sequences, 85% appearing once. The germline CDR1 and CDR2 sequences are LGHNT and FRNRAP. CDR3 length: 13 amino acids. Study-level points and caveats: Reduced overlap was seen in tumor-adjacent and tumor-blood pairs versus tumor region pairs.

Sample: tumor tissue from primary liver carcinoma. This sequence originates from a man in his forties with primary liver carcinoma and hepatitis B virus infection. The rearrangement links TRBV12-5 to TRBJ2-7; tentatively, D is TRBD1 or TRBD2 (5 bases each). The CDR3 loop reads CATEGTDSYEQYF. The CDR3 DNA sequence: TGTGCCACTGAAGGGACCGATTCCTACGAGCAGTACTTC.